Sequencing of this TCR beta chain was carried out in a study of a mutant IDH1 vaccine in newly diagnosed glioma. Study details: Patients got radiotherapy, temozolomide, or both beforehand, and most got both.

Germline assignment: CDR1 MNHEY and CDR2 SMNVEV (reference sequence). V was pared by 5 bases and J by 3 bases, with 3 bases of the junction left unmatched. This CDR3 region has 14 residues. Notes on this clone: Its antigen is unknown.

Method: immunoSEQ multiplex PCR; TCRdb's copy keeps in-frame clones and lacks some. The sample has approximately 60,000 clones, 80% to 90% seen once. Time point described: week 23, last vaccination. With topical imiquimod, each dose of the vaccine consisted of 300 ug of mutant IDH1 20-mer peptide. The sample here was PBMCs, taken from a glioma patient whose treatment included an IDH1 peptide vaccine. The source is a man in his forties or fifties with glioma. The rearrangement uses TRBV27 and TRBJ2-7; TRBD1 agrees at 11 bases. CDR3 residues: CASSPGTGGYEQYF. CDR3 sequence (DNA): TGTGCCAGCAGTCCCGGGACAGGGGGCTACGAGCAGTACTTC.